What follows describes a single TCR beta chain. The sample originates from a study of sequential checkpoint blockade in melanoma. The treatment denotes: randomized to nivolumab then ipilimumab (arm A) or the reverse (arm B). Clones were read by immunoSEQ multiplex PCR, and TCRdb kept only the in-frame ones, dropping some. The profile shows around 12,000 clones, over 60% of them singletons. The material was CD8+ T cells sorted from blood (inferred from file names), obtained from a patient given nivolumab and ipilimumab in sequence. This sequence was found in a human donor with melanoma.

DNA of the CDR3: TGTGCCAGTAAGGAGGGGCCCTCAACGGGGGAGCTGTTTTTT. It is translated as CASKEGPSTGELFF. This sequence joins TRBV19 and TRBJ2-2, with TRBD2 as a possible D gene (6 bases). V was pared by 7 bases and J by 8 bases, with 17 bases between. The CDR3 is made up of 14 amino acids. Per germline, CDR1 LNHDA and CDR2 SQIVND (reference sequence).